This T cell receptor (beta chain) was retrieved from a study of cytomegalovirus exposure and HLA in healthy donors. V was clipped by 3 bases and J by 5 bases, with 13 bases between them. This CDR3 spans 15 amino acids. Looked up from germline, CDR1 is SNHLY and CDR2 is FYNNEI. Each donor was nominally healthy when sampled (though unrecorded immune exposures were likely). Primers included in the PCR were 60 Vbeta and 13 Jbeta primers. Libraries were prepared by immunoSEQ multiplex PCR; TCRdb keeps only in-frame clonotypes and omits some of them. Found here are 160,000 or so clones, almost 80% of them singletons; the top ten hold under 8%.

The V gene is TRBV2, the J gene TRBJ1-4; a possible D gene is TRBD1 (5 bases). The sample taken for sequencing was PBMCs. The TCR comes from a middle-aged man in good health and CMV-seropositive. CDR3 sequence reads: CASSEGGTSNEKLFF. CDR3 coding DNA: TGTGCCAGCAGTGAGGGAGGGACCTCGAATGAAAAACTGTTTTTT.